What follows are 7 T cell receptor beta chains derived from one specimen sequenced in a study of CD8+ T cells in alopecia areata. Sequencing templates came from extracted RNA that was reverse transcribed into cDNA. Assay: immunoSEQ multiplex PCR; the TCRdb copy retains only in-frame clones and omits some. The sample yields 90,000 to 150,000 clones, around 56% seen once. Treatment in this sample: oral pan-JAK inhibitor, 5-10 mg twice daily. Source: CD4+ T cells sorted from blood, taken at week 4, from a patient treated with tofacitinib. The receptor set was obtained from a human donor with alopecia areata.

The chain links TRBV7-9 to TRBJ1-5, with D uncertain. Germline V gene data show CDR1 as SEHNR and CDR2 as FQNEAQ (reference sequence). Deletions cut 3 bases from V and 6 bases from J, with 6 bases between. The CDR3 consists of 12 residues. The CDR3 nucleotides are TGTGCCAGCAGCTTTACTGGTCAGCCCCAGCATTTT. Its translation is CASSFTGQPQHF.

This chain joins TRBV2 and TRBJ2-7; D uncertain. Deletions cut 8 bases from V and 3 bases from J, with 8 bases between. The CDR3 runs 11 residues. In germline, CDR1 is SNHLY, CDR2 FYNNEI. The CDR3 is CASQVDYEQYF. The CDR3 DNA follows: TGTGCCAGCCAGGTTGACTACGAGCAGTACTTC.

This sequence joins TRBV7-2 and TRBJ1-1; D uncertain. Germline-derived CDR1 and CDR2 are SGHTA and FQGNSA. This CDR3 has 13 residues. The V end was cut by 4 bases, the J end by 5 bases, with 11 bases between. The CDR3 region is CASSSQLRTEAFF. DNA for the CDR3: TGTGCCAGCAGCTCACAACTGAGGACTGAAGCTTTCTTT.

The chain combines TRBV29-1 with TRBJ2-4; 8 positions agree with TRBD2. The V gene end was trimmed by 7 bases and the J gene end by 3 bases; junction bases not matched to a gene: 8. CDR3 length: 14 residues. Germline V gene sequence: CDR1 SQVTM, CDR2 ANQGSEA. CDR3 amino acids: CSARTSSGKNIQYF. CDR3 DNA: TGCAGCGCCCGGACTAGCTCTGGCAAAAACATTCAGTACTTC.

The DNA of the CDR3 is TGCAGCGTAGGCAAGAACACTGAAGCTTTCTTT. Its protein is CSVGKNTEAFF. The chain joins TRBV29-1 to TRBJ1-1; unclear D gene. CDR1 and CDR2 (germline): SQVTM, ANQGSEA. This CDR3 has 11 residues. The V end lost 6 bases, the J end lost 1 base, and 6 bases lay between the germline ends.

The chain couples TRBV27 to TRBJ1-1; 7 bases are a match to TRBD1. The ends lost 0 bases at V and 0 bases at J; junction bases unmatched: 1. The CDR3 runs to 15 residues. Germline-derived CDR1 and CDR2 are MNHEY and SMNVEV (reference sequence). Written as DNA, the CDR3 is TGTGCCAGCAGTTTATCGACAGGGTTGAACACTGAAGCTTTCTTT. The encoded protein is CASSLSTGLNTEAFF.

This clone was observed a few times. The same CDR3 can be traced to other DNA sequences in this sample. CDR3 nucleotides: TGTGCCAGCAGCTTAGGCCAGGGGGCTAACTATGGCTACACCTTC. Translated: CASSLGQGANYGYTF. This rearrangement joins TRBV7-9 to TRBJ1-2, with 7 nucleotides matching TRBD1. This CDR3 has 15 amino acids. V dropped 1 base and J dropped 0; count of bases not matched to a gene: 2. The germline V gene encodes CDR1 SEHNR and CDR2 FQNEAQ (reference sequence).